One sample yielded the 30 T cell receptor beta chains listed below, sequenced in a study of post-analysis software for immune sequencing data (dated by TCRdb to 2015 to 2017). Overall study outcomes, separate from this receptor: A handful of TRBV segments, including TRBV5-6, TRBV5-1 and TRBV20-1, were significantly more frequent in patients than controls.

These TCRs are of unknown antigen specificity. Library generation was performed with PCR. Sequencing used an Illumina HiSeq 2500. To reduce PCR and sequencing biases, unique molecular identifiers were built into the TCR beta cDNA libraries. TCRdb reanalyzed the raw reads on its own, using fastp at Q25 for trimming and MiXCR for clone calling, and kept in-frame beta chains. Entries are consolidated by CDR3 protein sequence, retaining the most common genes and DNA. The sample has about 500,000 distinct CDR3 sequences on record, around 40% of them singletons. Around 10% of the sample rests with the top ten. The sample consisted of blood. These receptors originate from a girl aged 10 to 17 with multiple sclerosis.

This clonotype turned up a few times. The chain links TRBV15 to TRBJ2-5, with D possibly TRBD1 on 5 matching bases. Germline CDR1 reads LNHNV; CDR2 reads YYDKDF (reference sequence). CDR3 size: 15 residues. V was cut by 3 bases and J by 2 bases, with 13 bases left in between. CDR3 sequence: CATSSVTTVQETQYF. For the CDR3, the DNA is TGTGCCACCAGCAGTGTGACGACAGTGCAAGAGACCCAGTACTTC.

This clonotype has a handful of counts. This chain uses TRBV20-1 with TRBJ1-2; weak D call: TRBD1 (6 bases). V was clipped by 6 bases and J by 7 bases, with 15 bases between them. In germline, CDR1 is DFQATT, CDR2 SNEGSKA (reference sequence). This CDR3 comprises 12 residues. CDR3: CSAGSGGSGYTF. The CDR3 coding sequence is TGCAGTGCCGGAAGCGGGGGCAGTGGCTACACCTTC.

The chain couples TRBV7-2 to TRBJ2-5; D uncertain. The J call may not be correct, given that the DNA end is closer to TRBJ2-7. The CDR3 covers 13 residues. Germline V gene sequence: CDR1 SGHTA, CDR2 FQGNSA. The CDR3 sequence is CASSYQASDEQYF. The CDR3 DNA reads as TGTGCCAGCAGCTATCAGGCGTCCGACGAGCAGTACTTC.

This clonotype was seen a handful of times. The chain has TRBV12-5 and TRBJ2-5; a possible D gene is TRBD1 (5 bases). Germline loops: CDR1 LGHNT, CDR2 FRNRAP. V dropped 6 bases and J dropped 1 base, with 15 bases sitting between them. The CDR3 runs to 15 residues. CDR3 in amino acids: CASGIRDSGQETQYF. CDR3 bases: TGTGCTAGTGGCATCAGGGATTCGGGCCAAGAGACCCAGTACTTC.

This chain connects TRBV6-2 or TRBV6-3 to TRBJ2-1; D remains unclear. The V end lost 0 bases, the J end lost 9 bases, and 12 bases lay between the germline ends. This CDR3 is built from 14 residues. Germline V gene data show CDR1 as MNHEY and CDR2 as SVGEGT. The CDR3 sequence: CASSYSVFLGEQFF. CDR3 in DNA: TGTGCCAGCAGTTACTCGGTCTTTCTGGGTGAGCAGTTCTTC.

V usage is TRBV4-1 and J usage is TRBJ2-4; D gene unclear. The DNA end favors TRBJ2-7, so the J call may be wrong. Per the germline V gene, CDR1 is MGHRA and CDR2 is YSYEKL. This CDR3 region has 17 residues. The CDR3 sequence is CASSRSSSGHQDYEQYF. Here the CDR3 DNA reads TGCGCCAGCAGCCGATCATCCTCCGGGCATCAGGACTACGAGCAGTACTTC.

Worth noting for this clonotype: The junction and the germline gene differ at one end; a read error may be behind it. The CDR3 sequence is CACSSYLGEGQPQHF. The CDR3 DNA is TGTGCCTGCAGCTCCTATCTGGGGGAGGGTCAGCCCCAGCATTTT. V usage is TRBV7-2 and J usage is TRBJ1-5; TRBD1 is a possible D gene (5 bases). Germline V gene lookup returns CDR1 SGHTA and CDR2 FQGNSA. The CDR3 sequence is 15 residues long. Full variable domain (missing parts from reference TRBV7-2 and TRBJ1-5): GAGVSQSPSNKVTEKGKDVELRCDPISGHTALYWYRQSLGQGLEFLIYFQGNSAPDKSGLPSDRFSAERTGGSVSTLTIQRTQQEDSAVYLCACSSYLGEGQPQHFGDGTRLSIL.

This clonotype was picked up a small number of times. V is TRBV20-1 and J is TRBJ2-5; D unclear. Germline CDR1 reads DFQATT; CDR2 reads SNEGSKA (reference sequence). V shed 4 bases and J shed 5 bases, with 14 bases lying between them. CDR3 length equals 13 residues. The CDR3 spells CSAKRSLPETQYF. Written as DNA, the CDR3 is TGCAGTGCTAAACGTAGCCTGCCGGAGACCCAGTACTTC.

A few counts support this clonotype. The chain has TRBV28 and TRBJ1-2; D is uncertain. Germline assignment: CDR1 MDHEN and CDR2 SYDVKM. CDR3 length equals 13 residues. V was shortened by 6 bases and J by 4 bases, with 12 bases between the two germline ends. In DNA, the CDR3 is TGTGCCAGCAGCCCAACCACCCGCTATGGCTACACCTTC. This gives the protein CASSPTTRYGYTF.

In this sample, this clonotype turned up a few times. This CDR3 reads CASSPRNEKLFF. DNA for the CDR3: TGTGCCAGCAGCCCCAGAAATGAAAAACTGTTTTTT. V gene TRBV3-1 combines with J gene TRBJ1-4, with D unclear. Per germline, CDR1 LGHDT and CDR2 YNNKEL (reference sequence). CDR3 length: 12 amino acids. V shed 4 bases and J shed 5 bases, with 5 bases lying between them.

This clonotype turned up a few times. The CDR3: CASSPSPHGRTEAFF. CDR3 coding DNA: TGTGCCAGCAGTCCCTCCCCACACGGACGGACTGAAGCTTTCTTT. The chain uses TRBV27 and TRBJ1-1; D is unclear. V lost 5 bases and J lost 5, with 18 bases in between. From germline, CDR1 is MNHEY and CDR2 SMNVEV (reference sequence). This CDR3 region has 15 residues.

This chain connects TRBV20-1 to TRBJ1-4; D might be TRBD1 (5 bases). V was pared by 5 bases and J by 5 bases, with 12 bases between. CDR1 and CDR2 from the germline V gene are DFQATT and SNEGSKA (reference sequence). This CDR3 has 13 residues. The CDR3 loop is CSAPARGNEKLFF. CDR3 bases: TGCAGTGCTCCAGCTAGGGGAAATGAAAAACTGTTTTTT.

V and J are TRBV11-2 and TRBJ2-1, with 9 bases matching TRBD2. Germline V lookup: CDR1 SGHAT, CDR2 FQNNGV. CDR3 length: 15 amino acids. V was clipped by 4 bases and J by 6 bases; unmatched bases: 7. The DNA of the CDR3 is TGTGCCAGCAGCTCTATAGCGGGAGTGGGCAATGAGCAGTTCTTC. Translated, it gives CASSSIAGVGNEQFF. The full variable domain, its missing parts supplied by reference TRBV11-2 and TRBJ2-1, is EAGVAQSPRYKIIEKRQSVAFWCNPISGHATLYWYQQILGQGPKLLIQFQNNGVVDDSQLPKDRFSAERLKGVDSTLKIQPAKLEDSAVYLCASSSIAGVGNEQFFGPGTRLTVL.

The chain couples TRBV12-3 or TRBV12-4 to TRBJ2-1, with D unresolved. The DNA end lines up better with TRBJ2-7; the J call may be wrong. The CDR3 has 13 residues. The CDR3 region is CASTASSYNEQYF. Written as DNA, the CDR3 is TGTGCCAGCACCGCCAGCTCCTACAATGAGCAGTACTTC.

This sequence joins TRBV6-6 and TRBJ2-7; D not resolved. With 4 bases removed from V and 6 bases from J, the gap between germline ends came to 13 bases. The CDR3 extends over 13 amino acids. Germline-derived CDR1 and CDR2 are MNHNY and SVGAGI (reference sequence). The CDR3 sequence: CASSSPDGSEQYF. The CDR3, as DNA: TGTGCCAGCAGTTCCCCGGACGGCAGCGAGCAGTACTTC.

This clonotype has only a few counts. V usage is TRBV6-4 and J usage is TRBJ2-3, with 9 bases fitting TRBD1. The length of the CDR3 is 16 residues. CDR1 MRHNA and CDR2 SNTAGT come from the germline V gene. Germline trimming cut 4 bases from V and 7 bases from J; bases unmatched to any gene: 12. CDR3 sequence: CASSVSSGQGDYTQYF. CDR3 coding DNA: TGTGCCAGCAGTGTCTCATCGGGACAGGGCGACTATACGCAGTATTTT.

The gene calls are TRBV20-1 and TRBJ2-5; 9 nucleotides match TRBD1. The end of the DNA fits TRBJ2-7 better, so the J call may be wrong. The CDR3 is 14 amino acids. Germline assignment: CDR1 DFQATT and CDR2 SNEGSKA (reference sequence). The CDR3 DNA reads as TGCAGTGCTAGTCTCCGGGACAGGGTACGCGAGCAGTACTTC. It codes for CSASLRDRVREQYF.

This clonotype occurred once. The chain is built from TRBV28 and TRBJ2-3, with 8 bases that match TRBD1. The length of the CDR3 is 15 residues. Germline values: CDR1 MDHEN, CDR2 SYDVKM. The V gene end was trimmed by 5 bases and the J gene end by 7 bases; junction bases not matched to a gene: 11. For the CDR3, the DNA is TGTGCCAGCAGTACGACAGGGGCCCGATGGAATACGCAGTATTTT. Its protein is CASSTTGARWNTQYF.

This clonotype was found a few times. V gene TRBV20-1 combines with J gene TRBJ2-3; 8 bases agree with TRBD2. V trimming: 3 bases; J trimming: 6 bases; junction bases outside the gene matches: 5. Looked up from germline, CDR1 is DFQATT and CDR2 is SNEGSKA (reference sequence). The CDR3 is 13 residues long. The CDR3 sequence: CSARTSVTDTQYF. The CDR3 nucleotides are TGCAGTGCTAGGACTAGCGTCACGGATACGCAGTATTTT.

This clonotype showed up just a few times. The CDR3 region is CSGARLAPYNEQFF. DNA of the CDR3: TGCAGCGGGGCCCGTCTAGCCCCATACAATGAGCAGTTCTTC. V usage is TRBV29-1 and J usage is TRBJ2-1; TRBD2 is a possible D gene (5 bases). The V end was cut by 7 bases, the J end by 4 bases, with 17 bases between. This CDR3 has 14 residues. Germline CDR1 is SQVTM and CDR2 is ANQGSEA.

This chain joins TRBV11-3 and TRBJ2-3; 8 positions match TRBD2. The germline CDR1 and CDR2 sequences are SGHNT and YENEEA. With V trimmed by 4 bases and J by 4 bases, 10 bases remained unmatched. The CDR3 consists of 16 residues. This CDR3 is CASSSQSGRSSDTQYF. The CDR3 bases are TGTGCCAGCAGCTCCCAGAGCGGGAGATCCTCAGATACGCAGTATTTT.

There are a few counts of this clonotype. The chain recombines TRBV6-6 with TRBJ2-1; TRBD2 aligns across 7 bases. V trimming: 6 bases; J trimming: 4 bases; junction bases outside the gene matches: 9. The CDR3 has 15 residues. From germline, CDR1 is MNHNY and CDR2 SVGAGI (reference sequence). CDR3 bases: TGTGCCAGCAGAGAAGGGGCGGGAGCGTACAATGAGCAGTTCTTC. This translates into CASREGAGAYNEQFF.

This rearrangement joins TRBV20-1 to TRBJ2-7; 8 bases map to TRBD2. Germline CDR1 is DFQATT and CDR2 is SNEGSKA (reference sequence). The CDR3 has 13 amino acids. Trimming cost V 3 bases and J 3 bases; bases outside gene matches: 4. CDR3 DNA sequence: TGCAGTGCTAGGCCGGGACTAGACTACGAGCAGTACTTC. As protein: CSARPGLDYEQYF.

In this sample, this clonotype turned up a few times. The rearrangement links TRBV5-1 to TRBJ1-2, with 8 bases matching TRBD1. The CDR3 runs to 16 residues. With V trimmed by 0 bases and J by 0 bases, 4 bases remained unmatched. Germline V lookup: CDR1 SGHRS, CDR2 YFSETQ. This CDR3 is CASSLGTDRANYGYTF. In DNA form, the CDR3 reads TGCGCCAGCAGCTTGGGGACGGACAGGGCTAACTATGGCTACACCTTC. The full variable domain, its missing parts supplied by reference TRBV5-1 and TRBJ1-2, is KAGVTQTPRYLIKTRGQQVTLSCSPISGHRSVSWYQQTPGQGLQFLFEYFSETQRNKGNFPGRFSGRQFSNSRSEMNVSTLELGDSALYLCASSLGTDRANYGYTFGSGTRLTVV.

The V gene is TRBV28, the J gene TRBJ2-7, with 8 positions matching TRBD1. CDR1 MDHEN and CDR2 SYDVKM come from the germline V gene. Trimming cost V 7 bases and J 6 bases; bases outside gene matches: 11. This CDR3 region has 14 residues. Written as DNA, the CDR3 is TGTGCCAGCACCCATTTGGACAGGGAGTCCGAGCAGTACTTC. It specifies CASTHLDRESEQYF.

The genes are TRBV5-8 and TRBJ1-1, with D possibly matching TRBD1 (5 bases). Germline CDR1 and CDR2: SGHTS and YDEGEE. The CDR3 sequence is 15 residues long. V lost 5 bases and J 0 bases, leaving 14 bases between the germline ends. The CDR3 DNA follows: TGTGCCAGCAGGGAGGACAAGACTATGAACACTGAAGCTTTCTTT. It codes for CASREDKTMNTEAFF.

The chain employs TRBV29-1 and TRBJ2-5; D remains unclear. Trimming shortened V by 3 bases and J by 0 bases, and 8 bases separated the two germline ends. The CDR3 is made up of 13 amino acids. Germline V gene sequence: CDR1 SQVTM, CDR2 ANQGSEA. DNA of the CDR3: TGCAGCGTTGAGAGAGGTTACCAAGAGACCCAGTACTTC. Its protein product is CSVERGYQETQYF.

V and J are TRBV5-1 and TRBJ2-1; D may be TRBD2 (5 bases). Germline V gene data show CDR1 as SGHRS and CDR2 as YFSETQ. The CDR3 sequence is 12 residues long. V was shortened by 4 bases and J by 7 bases, with 9 bases between the two germline ends. The CDR3 loop reads CASSPSLNEQFF. DNA of the CDR3: TGCGCCAGCAGCCCTAGCTTAAATGAGCAGTTCTTC. Full variable domain (outside the CDR3, taken from reference TRBV5-1 and TRBJ2-1): KAGVTQTPRYLIKTRGQQVTLSCSPISGHRSVSWYQQTPGQGLQFLFEYFSETQRNKGNFPGRFSGRQFSNSRSEMNVSTLELGDSALYLCASSPSLNEQFFGPGTRLTVL.

This clonotype showed up just a few times. This chain links TRBV20-1 with TRBJ2-5; 7 positions agree with TRBD1. This CDR3 is built from 15 residues. V lost 6 bases and J lost 5; bases outside the gene matches: 15. The V gene's germline CDR1 is DFQATT and CDR2 SNEGSKA (reference sequence). The CDR3, as DNA: TGCAGTGCCCCCACTTTGGACAGGCGACGGGAGACCCAGTACTTC. Amino acids: CSAPTLDRRRETQYF.

The CDR3 is CASSFGQYTEAFF. As DNA, the CDR3 is TGTGCCAGCAGTTTTGGACAGTACACTGAAGCTTTCTTT. The genes are TRBV27 and TRBJ1-1; a possible D gene is TRBD1 (6 bases). Germline V CDR1 and CDR2: MNHEY, SMNVEV (reference sequence). This CDR3 has 13 residues. Trimming took 3 bases from V and 3 from J, leaving 8 bases between them.